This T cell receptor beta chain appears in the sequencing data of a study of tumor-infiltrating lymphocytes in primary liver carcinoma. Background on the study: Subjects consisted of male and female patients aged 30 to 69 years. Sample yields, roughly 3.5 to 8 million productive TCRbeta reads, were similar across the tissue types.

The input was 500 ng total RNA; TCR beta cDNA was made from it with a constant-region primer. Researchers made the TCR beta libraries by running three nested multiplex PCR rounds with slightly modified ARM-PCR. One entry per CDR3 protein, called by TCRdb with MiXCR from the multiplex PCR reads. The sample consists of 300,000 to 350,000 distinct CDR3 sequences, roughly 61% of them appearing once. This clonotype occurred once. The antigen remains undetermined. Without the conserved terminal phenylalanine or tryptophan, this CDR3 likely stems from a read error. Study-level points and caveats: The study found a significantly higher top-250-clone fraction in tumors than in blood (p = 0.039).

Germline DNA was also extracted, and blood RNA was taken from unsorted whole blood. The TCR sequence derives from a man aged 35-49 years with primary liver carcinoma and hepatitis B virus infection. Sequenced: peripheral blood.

The CDR3 spells CASSYSRWDTEAFI. The CDR3 bases are TGTGCCAGCAGTTACTCCCGGTGGGACACTGAAGCTTTCATT. The V call is TRBV6-6, the J call TRBJ1-1, with D uncertain. Germline values: CDR1 MNHNY, CDR2 SVGAGI (reference sequence). V was trimmed by 0 bases and J by 3 bases, leaving 8 bases between them. The CDR3 consists of 14 residues.